This TCR beta chain is drawn from a study of blood T cell repertoires in COVID-19. About the research overall: The United States, Italy and Spain supplied acute and convalescent COVID-19 samples. PBMCs, B-cell-depleted T cells, or T cells provided the cDNA or gDNA that made up the material.

Here immunoSEQ multiplex PCR was the method, and the copy in TCRdb shows in-frame clones only, minus some. The table lists some 220,000 clones, 80% of them singletons, with more than 7% in the top ten. The V gene's germline CDR1 is MNHEY and CDR2 SVGAGI. This CDR3 contains 15 residues. Unmatched junction bases numbered 6, after V lost 5 bases and J lost 1 base. The chain combines TRBV6-5 with TRBJ1-1; 8 bases are a match to TRBD1. This sequence was found in a woman between 65 and 79 years old with acute or convalescent COVID-19. Sequences were obtained from peripheral blood. CDR3 sequence reads: CASSPTGVRNTEAFF. In DNA, the CDR3 is TGTGCCAGCAGTCCGACAGGGGTGAGGAACACTGAAGCTTTCTTT.